This TCR beta chain was captured in a study of T cell responses to AZD1222 COVID-19 vaccine. Regarding the study as a whole: Clonal diversity may have been underestimated in mostly white British donors.

This clone has only one observation. What it binds is unknown. V was trimmed by 7 bases and J by 0 bases, leaving 13 bases between them. CDR1 and CDR2 from the germline V gene are LNHDA and SQIVND (reference sequence). The CDR3 sequence is 16 residues long. Clones were read by immunoSEQ multiplex PCR, and TCRdb kept only the in-frame ones, dropping some. The sample has 100,000 to 150,000 clones, roughly 85% seen once. Material: peripheral blood, obtained on day 0 of AZD1222 vaccination. The source is an adult in good health. The J gene is TRBJ1-6, the V gene TRBV19, with D possibly being TRBD1 (5 bases). CDR3 coding DNA: TGTGCCAGTAAGGACTCAGGGAGCTCCTATAATTCACCCCTCCACTTT. Amino acids: CASKDSGSSYNSPLHF.